This entry is about one TCR beta chain. This clonotype was observed a few times. Its specific antigen is unknown. Within one base of it there is no much larger clone, and no base qualities were kept. The entry originates in a study of human T cells and chemical hapten exposure (dated by TCRdb to the early 2020s). Study-wide context: For sensitization, 2% DPC in acetone was applied to a roughly 2 cm by roughly 2 cm area of upper inner arm skin. Libraries were combined into a pool for sequencing, and differences in TCR yield between samples came mainly from small differences in library volumes within the pool. Throughout the approximately 24-week study period, patients were also given weekly therapeutic DPC doses on the scalp. Alopecia areata with under or over 50% scalp involvement, alopecia totalis and alopecia universalis were represented in the patient cohort, which was mostly female. In alopecia patients, the study followed how the peripheral blood TCR repertoire changed in vivo over primary and secondary sensitization to diphenylcyclopropenone (DPC), a hapten. Blood samples were taken from patients before sensitization (week 0) and at 2, 6 and about 24 weeks after DPC sensitization. Blood for TCR sequencing was provided by twenty-nine alopecia patients at one to four time points (pre-sensitization, 2, 6 and 24 weeks). Patch testing was done on the upper back using Finn chambers containing 0.01% DPC, and results were scored after 6 days according to International Contact Dermatitis Research Group standards. What the work shows at the level of the full study, not this receptor alone: Compared with pre-sensitization or healthy control sets, expanded TCRs formed significantly more large CDR3 similarity clusters, which is consistent with antigen-driven responses. After repeated subsampling, changes were observed in the strength of the expansion versus patch-test correlation and in the threshold at which the correlation became significant. A positive correlation was found between the number of PT1 expanded TCRs and patch test score, with significance reached at thresholds 8, 16 and 32 but not 4. DPC sensitization did not change the number of TCRs with a frequency above 1 in 1000, and there was no evidence of changes in global repertoire structure. Because all patients had alopecia, a presumed autoimmune disease, the immune response of the patients might differ from that of healthy individuals.

Reading from cysteine to phenylalanine, the CDR3 counts 13 amino acids. Solely the CDR3 DNA is kept, with 39 bases framed from the first base. The junction shows trimming of 8 bases on V and 5 bases on J, plus 15 bases between the germline ends. Per the germline V gene (reference sequence), MNHNY is the CDR1 and SVGAGI is the CDR2. Library method: RACE. The sample was run on a NextSeq 500. Library preparation attached unique molecular identifiers to individual cDNA molecules for quantitative, reproducible TCR counting. For every blood RNA sample, sequencing covered both the TCR alpha and TCR beta chains. The authors' pipeline ran thus. A median of around 96,000 TCRs per sample was observed, with a range of about 20,000 to 750,000. The Decombinator software suite was used to annotate the V, J and CDR3 of the TCR reads. For PS versus PT1 abundance plots, all samples were subsampled to the same number of TCRs (28,000). TCRs were defined as expanded if absent before sensitization and observed at least eight times at the 2-week time point. TCRdb itself trimmed the public reads at Q25 with fastp, ran MiXCR and retained productive beta chains. Merged by CDR3 protein, the rows form single entries marked with the most common genes and DNA. Clone size and V and J calls follow TCRdb, not the original study. The sample table contains about 350,000 distinct CDR3 sequences; only one count was recorded for about 5% of them. The ten largest account for over 6.5% of the sample.

Per the publication, the time point label means: pre-sensitization, week 0. What this sample's treatment or condition label stands for: therapeutic diphenylcyclopropenone sensitization with weekly scalp DPC. At each patch-test visit, blood was drawn before the patch test was applied. To be eligible, patients had to be aged 18 to 70, diagnosed with alopecia and judged suitable for DPC therapy, while pregnant patients were excluded. Total RNA was extracted from unfractionated whole blood collected in Tempus Blood RNA tubes. This sample comprised whole blood, obtained in connection with sensitization to the hapten diphenylcyclopropenone (DPC). The chain is assembled from TRBV6-6 and TRBJ1-1; the D gene is not confidently resolved. The sequence came from a woman aged 18 to 35 with alopecia areata. Some clones in this sample may be carry-over from other donors' samples. The bases are TGTGCCAGCGCGGGGAGCCAAGGGACTGAAGCTTTCTTT. Its protein is CASAGSQGTEAFF.